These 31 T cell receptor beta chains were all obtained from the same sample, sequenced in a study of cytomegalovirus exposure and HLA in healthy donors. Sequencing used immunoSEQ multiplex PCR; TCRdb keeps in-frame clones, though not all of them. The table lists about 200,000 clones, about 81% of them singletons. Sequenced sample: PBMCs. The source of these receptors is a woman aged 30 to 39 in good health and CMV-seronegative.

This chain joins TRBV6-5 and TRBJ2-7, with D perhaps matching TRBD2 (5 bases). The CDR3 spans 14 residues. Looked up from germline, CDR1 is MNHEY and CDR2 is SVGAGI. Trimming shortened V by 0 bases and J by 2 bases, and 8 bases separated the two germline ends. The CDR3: CASSYSRVTYEQYF. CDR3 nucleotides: TGTGCCAGCAGTTACTCGAGGGTCACCTACGAGCAGTACTTC.

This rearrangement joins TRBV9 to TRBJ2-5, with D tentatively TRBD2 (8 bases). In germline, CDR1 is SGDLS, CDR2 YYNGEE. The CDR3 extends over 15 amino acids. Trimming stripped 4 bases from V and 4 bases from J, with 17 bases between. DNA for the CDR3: TGTGCCAGCAGCCAGGACAGGACTAGCTTAGAGACCCAGTACTTC. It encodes CASSQDRTSLETQYF.

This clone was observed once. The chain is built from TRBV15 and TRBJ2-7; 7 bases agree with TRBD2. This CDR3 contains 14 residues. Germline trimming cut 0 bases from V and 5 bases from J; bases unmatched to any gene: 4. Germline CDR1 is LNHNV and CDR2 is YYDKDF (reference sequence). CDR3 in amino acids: CATSRERGWDEQYF. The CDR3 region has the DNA TGTGCCACCAGCAGAGAGCGGGGGTGGGACGAGCAGTACTTC.

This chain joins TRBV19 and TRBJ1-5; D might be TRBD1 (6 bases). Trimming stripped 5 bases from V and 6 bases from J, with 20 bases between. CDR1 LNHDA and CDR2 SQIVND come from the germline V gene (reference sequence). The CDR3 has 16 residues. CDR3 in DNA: TGTGCCAGTAGTCCTCAAGGGACACCCCGTCGTCAGCCCCAGCATTTT. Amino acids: CASSPQGTPRRQPQHF.

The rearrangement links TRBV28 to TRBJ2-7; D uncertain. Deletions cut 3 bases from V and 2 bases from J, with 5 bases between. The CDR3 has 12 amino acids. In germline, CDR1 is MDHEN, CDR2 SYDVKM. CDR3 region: CASSFTAYEQYF. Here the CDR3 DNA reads TGTGCCAGCAGTTTCACAGCCTACGAGCAGTACTTC.

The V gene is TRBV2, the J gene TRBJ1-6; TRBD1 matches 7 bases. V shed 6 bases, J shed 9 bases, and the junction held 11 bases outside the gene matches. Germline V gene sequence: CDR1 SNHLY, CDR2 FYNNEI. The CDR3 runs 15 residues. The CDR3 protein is CASSVDRQGGSPLHF. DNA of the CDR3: TGTGCCAGCAGCGTGGATAGACAGGGTGGTTCACCCCTCCACTTT.

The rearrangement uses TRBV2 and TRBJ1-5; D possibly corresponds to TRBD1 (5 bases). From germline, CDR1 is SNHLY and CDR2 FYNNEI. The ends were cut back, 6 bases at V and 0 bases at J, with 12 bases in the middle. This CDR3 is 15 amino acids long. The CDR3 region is CASRSQGGSNQPQHF. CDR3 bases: TGTGCCAGCAGGTCGCAGGGCGGTAGCAATCAGCCCCAGCATTTT.

For the CDR3, the DNA is TGTGCCAGTAGTATTACCCCTTCGACAGGAGGAGGAAACACCATATATTTT. It specifies CASSITPSTGGGNTIYF. V and J are TRBV19 and TRBJ1-3, with D maybe TRBD1 (6 bases). V lost 3 bases and J 4 bases, leaving 19 bases between the germline ends. In germline, CDR1 is LNHDA, CDR2 SQIVND (reference sequence). The CDR3 is made up of 17 amino acids.

CDR3 protein: CASSPNPSGSGTQYF. For the CDR3, the DNA is TGTGCCAGCAGCCCAAACCCTAGCGGGAGCGGGACCCAGTACTTC. The chain is built from TRBV7-2 and TRBJ2-5; TRBD2 matches at 10 bases. This CDR3 is 15 amino acids long. CDR1 is SGHTA, CDR2 FQGNSA, per germline. With 5 bases clipped from V and 7 bases from J, the junction kept 10 bases outside the gene matches. Using reference TRBV7-2 and TRBJ2-5 for the parts outside the CDR3, the full variable domain is GAGVSQSPSNKVTEKGKDVELRCDPISGHTALYWYRQSLGQGLEFLIYFQGNSAPDKSGLPSDRFSAERTGGSVSTLTIQRTQQEDSAVYLCASSPNPSGSGTQYFGPGTRLLVL.

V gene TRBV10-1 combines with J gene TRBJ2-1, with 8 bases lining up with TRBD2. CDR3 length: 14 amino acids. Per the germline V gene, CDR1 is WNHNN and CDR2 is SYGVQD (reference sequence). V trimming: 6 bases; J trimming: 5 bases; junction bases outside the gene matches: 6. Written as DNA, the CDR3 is TGCGCCAGCAGACCCGGGGGGGGCAACAATGAGCAGTTCTTC. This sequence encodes CASRPGGGNNEQFF.

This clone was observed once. The CDR3 nucleotides are TGTGCCAGCAGCATCGACAGGGGGCAGGGTGGCTACACCTTC. Encoded protein: CASSIDRGQGGYTF. The V gene is TRBV6-1, the J gene TRBJ1-2; 10 bases line up with TRBD1. Germline V CDR1 and CDR2: MNHNS, SASEGT. With 6 bases clipped from V and 7 bases from J, the junction kept 8 bases outside the gene matches. The CDR3 runs to 14 residues.

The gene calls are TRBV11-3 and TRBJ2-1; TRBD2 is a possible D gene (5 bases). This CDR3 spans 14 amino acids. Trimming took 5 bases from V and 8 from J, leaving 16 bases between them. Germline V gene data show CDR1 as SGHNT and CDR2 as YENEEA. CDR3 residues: CASSPRAFPDEQFF. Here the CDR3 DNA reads TGTGCCAGCAGCCCGCGGGCCTTTCCCGATGAGCAGTTCTTC. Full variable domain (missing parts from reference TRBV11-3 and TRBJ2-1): EAGVVQSPRYKIIEKKQPVAFWCNPISGHNTLYWYLQNLGQGPELLIRYENEEAVDDSQLPKDRFSAERLKGVDSTLKIQPAELGDSAVYLCASSPRAFPDEQFFGPGTRLTVL.

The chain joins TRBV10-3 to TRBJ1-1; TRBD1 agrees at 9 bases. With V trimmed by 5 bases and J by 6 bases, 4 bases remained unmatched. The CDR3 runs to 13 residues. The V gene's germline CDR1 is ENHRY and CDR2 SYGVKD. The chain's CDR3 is CAISTGGFAEAFF. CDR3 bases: TGTGCCATCAGTACAGGGGGCTTTGCTGAAGCTTTCTTT.

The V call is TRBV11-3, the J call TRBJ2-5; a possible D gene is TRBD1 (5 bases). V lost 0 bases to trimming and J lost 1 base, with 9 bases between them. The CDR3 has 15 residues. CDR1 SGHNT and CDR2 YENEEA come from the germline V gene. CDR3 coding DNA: TGTGCCAGCAGCTTAGATCTGACAGTCCAAGAGACCCAGTACTTC. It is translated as CASSLDLTVQETQYF.

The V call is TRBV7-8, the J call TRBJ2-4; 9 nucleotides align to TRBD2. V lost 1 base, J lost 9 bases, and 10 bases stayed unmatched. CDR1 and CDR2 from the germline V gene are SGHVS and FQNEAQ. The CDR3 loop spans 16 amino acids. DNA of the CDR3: TGTGCCAGCAGCTTAGTAGGGAGCGGGGGGCGAGGCATTCAGTACTTC. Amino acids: CASSLVGSGGRGIQYF.

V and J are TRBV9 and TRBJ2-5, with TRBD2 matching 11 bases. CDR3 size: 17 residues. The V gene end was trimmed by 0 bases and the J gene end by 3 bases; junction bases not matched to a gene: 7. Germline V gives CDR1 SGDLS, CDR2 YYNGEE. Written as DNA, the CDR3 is TGTGCCAGCAGCGTAGTAGCGGGGGGGCTTTCTAAAGAGACCCAGTACTTC. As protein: CASSVVAGGLSKETQYF. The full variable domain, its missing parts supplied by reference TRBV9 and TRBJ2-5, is DSGVTQTPKHLITATGQRVTLRCSPRSGDLSVYWYQQSLDQGLQFLIQYYNGEERAKGNILERFSAQQFPDLHSELNLSSLELGDSALYFCASSVVAGGLSKETQYFGPGTRLLVL.

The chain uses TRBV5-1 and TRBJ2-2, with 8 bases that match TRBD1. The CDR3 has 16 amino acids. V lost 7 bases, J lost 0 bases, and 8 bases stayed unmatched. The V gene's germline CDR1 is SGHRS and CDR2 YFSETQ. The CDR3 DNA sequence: TGCGCCAGCGGAACCGACAGGGGCACGAACACCGGGGAGCTGTTTTTT. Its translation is CASGTDRGTNTGELFF.

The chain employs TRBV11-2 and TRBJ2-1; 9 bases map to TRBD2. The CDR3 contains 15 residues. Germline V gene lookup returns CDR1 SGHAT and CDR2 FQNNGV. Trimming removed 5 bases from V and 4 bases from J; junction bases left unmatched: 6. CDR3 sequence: CASSPWRGGYNEQFF. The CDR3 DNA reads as TGTGCCAGCAGCCCCTGGCGGGGGGGTTACAATGAGCAGTTCTTC.

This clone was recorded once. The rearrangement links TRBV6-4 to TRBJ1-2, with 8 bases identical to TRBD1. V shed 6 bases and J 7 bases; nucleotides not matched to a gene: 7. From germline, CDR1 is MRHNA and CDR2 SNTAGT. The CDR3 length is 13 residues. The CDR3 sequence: CASRNEQGGGYTF. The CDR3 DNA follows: TGTGCCAGCAGAAATGAACAGGGGGGTGGCTACACCTTC.

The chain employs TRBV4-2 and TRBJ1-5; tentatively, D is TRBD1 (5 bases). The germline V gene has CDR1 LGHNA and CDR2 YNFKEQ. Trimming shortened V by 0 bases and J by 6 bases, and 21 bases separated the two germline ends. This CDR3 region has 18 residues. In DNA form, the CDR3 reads TGTGCCAGCAGCCAAGAATCTTTGAGGGCAGGGCGGGGTCAGCCCCAGCATTTT. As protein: CASSQESLRAGRGQPQHF.

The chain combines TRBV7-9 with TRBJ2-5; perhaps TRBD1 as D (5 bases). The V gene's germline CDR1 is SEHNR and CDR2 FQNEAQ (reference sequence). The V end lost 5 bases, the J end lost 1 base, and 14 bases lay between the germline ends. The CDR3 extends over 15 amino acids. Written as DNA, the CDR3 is TGTGCCAGCAGCCCACCAGGACACCCCCAAGAGACCCAGTACTTC. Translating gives CASSPPGHPQETQYF.

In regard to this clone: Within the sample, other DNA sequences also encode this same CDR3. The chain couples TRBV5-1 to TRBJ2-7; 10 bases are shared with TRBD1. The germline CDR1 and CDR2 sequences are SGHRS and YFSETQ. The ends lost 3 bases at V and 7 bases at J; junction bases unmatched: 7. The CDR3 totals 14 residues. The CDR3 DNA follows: TGCGCCAGCAGCTGGACAGGGGGGAGCGGGGAGCAGTACTTC. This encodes CASSWTGGSGEQYF.

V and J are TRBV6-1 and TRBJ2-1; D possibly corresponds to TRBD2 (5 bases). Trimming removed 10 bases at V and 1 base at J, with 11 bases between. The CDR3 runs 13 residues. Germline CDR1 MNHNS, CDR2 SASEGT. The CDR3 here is CATRGFSYNEQFF. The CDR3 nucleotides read TGTGCCACAAGAGGGTTTTCCTACAATGAGCAGTTCTTC.

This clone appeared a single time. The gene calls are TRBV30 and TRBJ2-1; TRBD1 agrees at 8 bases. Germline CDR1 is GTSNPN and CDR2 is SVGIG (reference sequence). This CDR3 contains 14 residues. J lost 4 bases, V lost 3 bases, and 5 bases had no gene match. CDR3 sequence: CAWSPRTGYNEQFF. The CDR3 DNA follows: TGTGCCTGGAGCCCGCGGACAGGGTACAATGAGCAGTTCTTC.

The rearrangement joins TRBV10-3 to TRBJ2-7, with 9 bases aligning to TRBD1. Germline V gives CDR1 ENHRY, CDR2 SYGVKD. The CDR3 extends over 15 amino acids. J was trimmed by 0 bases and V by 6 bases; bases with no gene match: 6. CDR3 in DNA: TGTGCCATCAGGAATGGACAGGGGACCTCCTACGAGCAGTACTTC. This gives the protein CAIRNGQGTSYEQYF.

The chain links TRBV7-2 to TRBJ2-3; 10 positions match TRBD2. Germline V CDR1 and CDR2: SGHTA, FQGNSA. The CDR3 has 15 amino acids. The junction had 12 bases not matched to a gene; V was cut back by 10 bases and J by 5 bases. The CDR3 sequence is CATGIAGGPIDTQYF. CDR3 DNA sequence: TGTGCCACCGGAATAGCGGGGGGCCCTATAGATACGCAGTATTTT.

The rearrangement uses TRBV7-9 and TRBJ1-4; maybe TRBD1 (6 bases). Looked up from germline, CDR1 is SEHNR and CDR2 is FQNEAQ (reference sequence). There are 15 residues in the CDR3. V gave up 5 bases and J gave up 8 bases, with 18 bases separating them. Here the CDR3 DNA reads TGTGCCAGCAGCGTTCCGGGACACCCGAAAGAAAAACTGTTTTTT. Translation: CASSVPGHPKEKLFF.

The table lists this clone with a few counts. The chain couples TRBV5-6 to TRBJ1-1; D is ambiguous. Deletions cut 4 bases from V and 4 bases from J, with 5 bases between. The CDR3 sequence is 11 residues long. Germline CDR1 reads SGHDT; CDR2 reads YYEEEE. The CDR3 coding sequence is TGTGCCAGCAGCCTCAGCACTGAAGCTTTCTTT. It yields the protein CASSLSTEAFF.

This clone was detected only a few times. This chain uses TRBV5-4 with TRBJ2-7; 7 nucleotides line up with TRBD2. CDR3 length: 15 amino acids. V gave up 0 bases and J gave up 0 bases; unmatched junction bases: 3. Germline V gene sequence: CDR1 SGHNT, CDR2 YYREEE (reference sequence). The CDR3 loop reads CASSLGGGGSYEQYF. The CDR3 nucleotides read TGTGCCAGCAGCTTGGGGGGCGGGGGCTCCTACGAGCAGTACTTC.

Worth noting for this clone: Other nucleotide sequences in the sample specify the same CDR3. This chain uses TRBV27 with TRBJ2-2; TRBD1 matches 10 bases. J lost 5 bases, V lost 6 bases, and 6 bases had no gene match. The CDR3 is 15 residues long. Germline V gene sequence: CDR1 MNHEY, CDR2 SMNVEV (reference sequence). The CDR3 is CASSPGQGRTGELFF. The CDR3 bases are TGTGCCAGCAGCCCGGGACAGGGGAGGACCGGGGAGCTGTTTTTT.

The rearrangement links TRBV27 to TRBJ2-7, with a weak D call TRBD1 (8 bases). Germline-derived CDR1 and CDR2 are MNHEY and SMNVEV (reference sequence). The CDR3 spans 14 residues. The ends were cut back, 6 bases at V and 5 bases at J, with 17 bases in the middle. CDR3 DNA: TGTGCCAGCAGCTACCGGACAGGGAGGGACGAGCAGTACTTC. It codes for CASSYRTGRDEQYF.